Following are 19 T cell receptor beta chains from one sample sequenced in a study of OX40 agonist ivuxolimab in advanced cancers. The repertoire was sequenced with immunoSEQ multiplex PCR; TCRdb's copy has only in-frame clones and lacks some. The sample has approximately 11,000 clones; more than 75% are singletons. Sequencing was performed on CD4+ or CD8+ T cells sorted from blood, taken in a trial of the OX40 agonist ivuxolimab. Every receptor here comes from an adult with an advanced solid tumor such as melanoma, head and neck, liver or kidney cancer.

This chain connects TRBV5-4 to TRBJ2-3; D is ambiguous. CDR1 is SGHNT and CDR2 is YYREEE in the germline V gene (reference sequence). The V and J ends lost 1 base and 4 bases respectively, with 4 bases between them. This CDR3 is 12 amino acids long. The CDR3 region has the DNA TGTGCCAGCAGCTTGTGGGCAGATACGCAGTATTTT. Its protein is CASSLWADTQYF. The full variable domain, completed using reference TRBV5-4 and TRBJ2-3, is ETGVTQSPTHLIKTRGQQVTLRCSSQSGHNTVSWYQQALGQGPQFIFQYYREEENGRGNFPPRFSGLQFPNYSSELNVNALELDDSALYLCASSLWADTQYFGPGTRLTVL.

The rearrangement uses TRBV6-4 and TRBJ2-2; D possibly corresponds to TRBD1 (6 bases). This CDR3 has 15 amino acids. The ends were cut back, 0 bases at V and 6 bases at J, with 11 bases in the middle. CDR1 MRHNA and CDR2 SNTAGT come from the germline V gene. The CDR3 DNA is TGTGCCAGCAGTGACTCTGGGGGCGCAGCCGGGGAGCTGTTTTTT. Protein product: CASSDSGGAAGELFF.

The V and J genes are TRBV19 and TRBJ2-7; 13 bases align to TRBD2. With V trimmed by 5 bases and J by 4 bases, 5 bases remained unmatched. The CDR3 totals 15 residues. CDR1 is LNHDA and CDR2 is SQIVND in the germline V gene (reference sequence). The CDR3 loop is CASSATSGRVYEQYF. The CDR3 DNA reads TGTGCCAGTAGTGCCACTAGCGGGAGGGTGTACGAGCAGTACTTC.

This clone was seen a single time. The CDR3 loop is CASSPSGGYEQYF. CDR3 DNA: TGTGCCAGCAGCCCCTCGGGGGGCTACGAGCAGTACTTC. The V call is TRBV7-9, the J call TRBJ2-7; 7 nucleotides line up with TRBD2. The CDR3 has 13 residues. Germline CDR1 and CDR2: SEHNR and FQNEAQ (reference sequence). The V and J ends lost 5 bases and 3 bases, in that order; junction bases with no gene match: 4.

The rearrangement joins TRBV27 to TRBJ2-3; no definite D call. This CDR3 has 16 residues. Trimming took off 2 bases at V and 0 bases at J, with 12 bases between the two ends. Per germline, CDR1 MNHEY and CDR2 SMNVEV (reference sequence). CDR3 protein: CASSLAFAWSTDTQYF. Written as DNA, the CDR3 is TGTGCCAGCAGTTTAGCCTTTGCGTGGAGCACAGATACGCAGTATTTT.

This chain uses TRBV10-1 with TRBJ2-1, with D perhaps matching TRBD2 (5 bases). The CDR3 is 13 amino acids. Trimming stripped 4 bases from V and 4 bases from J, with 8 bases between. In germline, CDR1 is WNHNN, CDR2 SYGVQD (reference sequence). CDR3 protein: CASSARAYNEQFF. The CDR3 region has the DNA TGCGCCAGCAGTGCGAGGGCTTACAATGAGCAGTTCTTC.

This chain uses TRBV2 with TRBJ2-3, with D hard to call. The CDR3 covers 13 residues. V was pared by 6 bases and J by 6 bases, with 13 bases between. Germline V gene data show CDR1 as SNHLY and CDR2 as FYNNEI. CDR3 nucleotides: TGTGCCAGCAGGCCCGGTATGGAGGATACGCAGTATTTT. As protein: CASRPGMEDTQYF.

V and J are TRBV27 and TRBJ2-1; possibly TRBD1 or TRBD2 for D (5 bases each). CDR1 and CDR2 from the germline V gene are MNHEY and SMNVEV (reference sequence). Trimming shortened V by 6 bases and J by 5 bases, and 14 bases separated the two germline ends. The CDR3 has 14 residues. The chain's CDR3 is CASSRIRGHNEQFF. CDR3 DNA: TGTGCCAGCAGCCGCATCCGGGGCCACAATGAGCAGTTCTTC.

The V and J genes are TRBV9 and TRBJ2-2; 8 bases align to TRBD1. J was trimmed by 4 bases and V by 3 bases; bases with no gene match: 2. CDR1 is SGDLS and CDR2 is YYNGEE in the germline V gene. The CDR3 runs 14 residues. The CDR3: CASSGTGGTGELFF. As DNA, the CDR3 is TGTGCCAGCAGCGGAACAGGGGGCACCGGGGAGCTGTTTTTT.

This CDR3 is CASSFTTGTAPFF. CDR3 in DNA: TGTGCCAGCAGTTTTACTACCGGGACAGCCCCGTTCTTC. The chain links TRBV28 to TRBJ2-1; 7 positions agree with TRBD1. The V and J ends lost 3 bases and 15 bases, in that order; junction bases with no gene match: 11. The germline V gene has CDR1 MDHEN and CDR2 SYDVKM. CDR3 length: 13 residues. The variable domain in full, with the rest retrieved from reference TRBV28 and TRBJ2-1, is DVKVTQSSRYLVKRTGEKVFLECVQDMDHENMFWYRQDPGLGLRLIYFSYDVKMKEKGDIPEGYSVSREKKERFSLILESASTNQTSMYLCASSFTTGTAPFFGPGTRLTVL.

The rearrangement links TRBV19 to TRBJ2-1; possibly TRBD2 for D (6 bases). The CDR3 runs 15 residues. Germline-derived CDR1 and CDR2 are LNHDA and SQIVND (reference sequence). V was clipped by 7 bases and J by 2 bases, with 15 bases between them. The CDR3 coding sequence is TGTGCCAGTACAAGGGATCTAGCGCCCTACAATGAGCAGTTCTTC. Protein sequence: CASTRDLAPYNEQFF.

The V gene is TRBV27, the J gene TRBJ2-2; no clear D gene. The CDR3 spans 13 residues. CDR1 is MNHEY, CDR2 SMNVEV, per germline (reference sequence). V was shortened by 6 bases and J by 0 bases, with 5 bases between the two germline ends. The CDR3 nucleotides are TGTGCCAGCAGGCCAGCGAACACCGGGGAGCTGTTTTTT. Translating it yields CASRPANTGELFF.

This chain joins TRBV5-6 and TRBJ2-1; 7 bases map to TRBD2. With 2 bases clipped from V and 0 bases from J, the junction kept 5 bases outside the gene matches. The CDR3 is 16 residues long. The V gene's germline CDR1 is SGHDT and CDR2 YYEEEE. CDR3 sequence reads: CASSLPAGSSYNEQFF. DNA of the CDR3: TGTGCCAGCAGCTTACCAGCGGGGAGCTCCTACAATGAGCAGTTCTTC. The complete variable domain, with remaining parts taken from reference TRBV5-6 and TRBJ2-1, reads DAGVTQSPTHLIKTRGQQVTLRCSPKSGHDTVSWYQQALGQGPQFIFQYYEEEERQRGNFPDRFSGHQFPNYSSELNVNALLLGDSALYLCASSLPAGSSYNEQFFGPGTRLTVL.

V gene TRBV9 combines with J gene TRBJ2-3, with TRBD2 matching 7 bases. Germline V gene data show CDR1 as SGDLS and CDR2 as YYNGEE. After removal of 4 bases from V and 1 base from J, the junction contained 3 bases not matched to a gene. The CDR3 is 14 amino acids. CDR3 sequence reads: CASSPSGGTDTQYF. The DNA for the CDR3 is TGTGCCAGCAGCCCTAGCGGAGGCACAGATACGCAGTATTTT.

This CDR3 reads CASSFTGDTEAFF. CDR3 bases: TGTGCCAGCAGCTTCACAGGGGACACTGAAGCTTTCTTT. This chain joins TRBV6-5 and TRBJ1-1; 7 bases align to TRBD1. The CDR3 covers 13 residues. Germline lookup yields CDR1 MNHEY and CDR2 SVGAGI. The trim removed 6 bases at V and 3 bases at J, leaving 4 bases unmatched.

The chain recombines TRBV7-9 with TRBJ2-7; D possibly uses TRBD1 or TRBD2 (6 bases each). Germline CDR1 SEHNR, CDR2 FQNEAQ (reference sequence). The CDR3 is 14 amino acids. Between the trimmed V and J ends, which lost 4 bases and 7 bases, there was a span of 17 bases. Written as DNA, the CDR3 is TGTGCCAGCAGCTCCAACCCGGGGGCGGGTGAGCAGTACTTC. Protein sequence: CASSSNPGAGEQYF.

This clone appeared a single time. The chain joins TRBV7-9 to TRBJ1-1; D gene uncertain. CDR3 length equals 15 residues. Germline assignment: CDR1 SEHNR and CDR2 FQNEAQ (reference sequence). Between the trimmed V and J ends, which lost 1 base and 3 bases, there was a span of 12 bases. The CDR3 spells CASSLELRAHTEAFF. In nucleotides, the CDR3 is TGTGCCAGCAGCTTAGAACTTAGAGCCCACACTGAAGCTTTCTTT.

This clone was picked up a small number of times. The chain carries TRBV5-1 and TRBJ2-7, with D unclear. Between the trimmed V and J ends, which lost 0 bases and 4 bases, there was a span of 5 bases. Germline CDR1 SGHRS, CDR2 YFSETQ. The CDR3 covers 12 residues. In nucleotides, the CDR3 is TGCGCCAGCAGCTTGGGGGGTTACGAGCAGTACTTC. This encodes CASSLGGYEQYF.

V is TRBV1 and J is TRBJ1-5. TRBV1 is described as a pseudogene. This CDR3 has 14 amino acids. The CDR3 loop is CTSSRSEAHPPQHF. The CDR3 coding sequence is TGCACCAGCAGCCGCAGTGAGGCCCATCCGCCCCAGCATTTT.